This entry lists 12 T cell receptor beta chains sequenced from one sample in a study of Ad26.COV2.S vaccination and SARS-CoV-2 variants. Some clones are missing from TCRdb's copy, which holds only in-frame ones; the method was immunoSEQ multiplex PCR. Among approximately 400,000 clones listed, about 83% were seen once. Treatment defined: roughly 19 received Ad26.COV2.S at low or high dose, single or two shots; 5 received placebo; per-sample allocation not given. Day 63 after the first injection of vaccine or placebo was the sampling time. Source: peripheral blood, taken in a trial of Ad26.COV2.S vaccine versus placebo. These receptors were collected from a person aged 18-60 years who received the Ad26.COV2.S COVID-19 vaccine or a placebo.

The chain has TRBV6-6 and TRBJ1-1; D unresolved. Germline V gene lookup returns CDR1 MNHNY and CDR2 SVGAGI (reference sequence). The V gene lost 4 bases and the J gene lost 1 base, with 7 bases spanning the gap. CDR3 length: 13 residues. The CDR3 here is CASSLVQNTEAFF. The CDR3 DNA is TGTGCCAGCAGTTTGGTCCAGAACACTGAAGCTTTCTTT.

The rearrangement links TRBV6-5 to TRBJ2-2; possible D gene TRBD1, 5 bases. The CDR3 totals 16 residues. V shed 0 bases and J shed 2 bases, with 10 bases lying between them. Germline CDR1 reads MNHEY; CDR2 reads SVGAGI. The DNA of the CDR3 is TGTGCCAGCAGTTACTCGGGGCTAGATAACACCGGGGAGCTGTTTTTT. This sequence encodes CASSYSGLDNTGELFF.

The chain uses TRBV5-1 and TRBJ2-1, with TRBD2 matching over 10 bases. The V and J ends lost 1 base and 9 bases, in that order; junction bases with no gene match: 7. The germline CDR1 and CDR2 sequences are SGHRS and YFSETQ. The CDR3 has 15 amino acids. The CDR3: CASSLSLAGAGEQFF. Here the CDR3 DNA reads TGCGCCAGCAGCTTGTCGCTAGCGGGAGCGGGTGAGCAGTTCTTC. The full variable domain, its missing parts supplied by reference TRBV5-1 and TRBJ2-1, is KAGVTQTPRYLIKTRGQQVTLSCSPISGHRSVSWYQQTPGQGLQFLFEYFSETQRNKGNFPGRFSGRQFSNSRSEMNVSTLELGDSALYLCASSLSLAGAGEQFFGPGTRLTVL.

V usage is TRBV9 and J usage is TRBJ1-5; D not resolved. V lost 0 bases and J lost 5, with 9 bases in between. Germline CDR1 is SGDLS and CDR2 is YYNGEE. This CDR3 has 14 amino acids. The CDR3 DNA follows: TGTGCCAGCAGCGTAGATAACGGAGATCAGCCCCAGCATTTT. It specifies CASSVDNGDQPQHF.

The chain joins TRBV7-8 to TRBJ1-5; D is unclear. V was pared by 1 base and J by 1 base, with 8 bases between. This CDR3 has 15 amino acids. Germline assignment: CDR1 SGHVS and CDR2 FQNEAQ. The CDR3 protein is CASSLVGSSNQPQHF. DNA for the CDR3: TGTGCCAGCAGCTTAGTAGGCAGCAGCAATCAGCCCCAGCATTTT.

The chain has TRBV9 and TRBJ2-2; D is possibly TRBD2 (5 bases). The ends were cut back, 0 bases at V and 6 bases at J, with 12 bases in the middle. Germline CDR1 reads SGDLS; CDR2 reads YYNGEE. The CDR3 sequence is 15 residues long. CDR3 nucleotides: TGTGCCAGCAGCGTAGATTCCTCCGGGGCCGGGGAGCTGTTTTTT. The encoded protein is CASSVDSSGAGELFF.

This chain connects TRBV6-2 or TRBV6-3 to TRBJ2-5, with D perhaps TRBD2 (5 bases). V was shortened by 0 bases and J by 0 bases, with 14 bases between the two germline ends. This CDR3 is built from 17 residues. Germline values: CDR1 MNHEY, CDR2 SVGEGT. CDR3 sequence reads: CASSYSAERSYQETQYF. CDR3 in DNA: TGTGCCAGCAGTTACTCCGCGGAGCGGAGTTACCAAGAGACCCAGTACTTC.

The J gene is TRBJ2-1, the V gene TRBV5-6, with D unresolved. V was shortened by 5 bases and J by 5 bases, with 17 bases between the two germline ends. The CDR3 has 15 amino acids. CDR1 SGHDT and CDR2 YYEEEE come from the germline V gene. CDR3 nucleotides: TGTGCCAGCAGTCGAGGACGTATCATGAACAATGAGCAGTTCTTC. Translation gives CASSRGRIMNNEQFF. Full variable domain (missing parts from reference TRBV5-6 and TRBJ2-1): DAGVTQSPTHLIKTRGQQVTLRCSPKSGHDTVSWYQQALGQGPQFIFQYYEEEERQRGNFPDRFSGHQFPNYSSELNVNALLLGDSALYLCASSRGRIMNNEQFFGPGTRLTVL.

This clone was found once. The chain recombines TRBV2 with TRBJ1-3, with a possible D match to TRBD1 (6 bases). CDR1 SNHLY and CDR2 FYNNEI come from the germline V gene. The CDR3 is 14 residues long. V lost 3 bases, J lost 5 bases, and 11 bases lay in between. The CDR3 sequence: CASSELGQRNTIYF. CDR3 DNA sequence: TGTGCCAGCAGTGAGCTTGGACAGAGAAACACCATATATTTT.

The CDR3 spells CASSLTSGSGQYF. In DNA, the CDR3 is TGTGCCAGCAGTTTAACTAGCGGGAGCGGTCAGTACTTC. The chain uses TRBV12-3 or TRBV12-4 and TRBJ2-7; 11 bases fit TRBD2. Losses at the gene ends were 2 bases for V and 10 bases for J; bases not matched to a gene: 4. The CDR3 extends over 13 amino acids.

The V and J genes are TRBV28 and TRBJ1-1; 9 nucleotides agree with TRBD1. The CDR3 sequence is 16 residues long. Germline V gene lookup returns CDR1 MDHEN and CDR2 SYDVKM. V lost 7 bases, J lost 5 bases, and 14 bases stayed unmatched. Here the CDR3 reads CASNTLPGQGQTEAFF. Here the CDR3 DNA reads TGTGCCAGCAACACCCTCCCGGGACAGGGACAGACTGAAGCTTTCTTT.

This clone has a handful of counts. V and J are TRBV5-6 and TRBJ1-6; 7 positions agree with TRBD1. The CDR3 runs 17 residues. From germline, CDR1 is SGHDT and CDR2 YYEEEE. The junction had 17 bases not matched to a gene; V was cut back by 4 bases and J by 10 bases. The CDR3 region is CASSHRGTAYSRSPLHF. The CDR3 DNA is TGTGCCAGCAGCCACCGCGGGACAGCTTATTCACGGTCACCCCTCCACTTT.